This T cell receptor beta chain appears in the sequencing data of a study of cytomegalovirus exposure and HLA in healthy donors (dated by TCRdb to about 2017). In the study overall: In an earlier analysis of fewer than 750 of the donors, 250 to 350 Gb of sequence data and approximately 120 million unique TCR beta sequences from roughly 190 million T cells were reported. About 280 gigabases of sequencing data and around 85 million unique TCR sequences made up an early release that covered several hundred HLA-typed donors. Of the roughly 390 genotyped donors, less than 90% were placed in the genetic ancestry cluster associated with self-reported Caucasian donors. The study aimed to test whether cataloging public T cell receptors could reveal signatures of past pathogen exposure. The study profiled the T cell repertoires of around 700 subjects by immunosequencing and related them to cytomegalovirus serostatus. Along with the roughly 670-subject first cohort, a separate validation cohort of roughly 110 different subjects was used. To predict cytomegalovirus infection status, the study brought together high-throughput TCR immunosequencing, statistical association of individual TCRs with disease status, and machine learning. To study patterns of TCR occurrence, a later analysis re-analyzed previously published TCR beta repertoires from 600 to 750 donors and added high-resolution HLA genotyping. Rather than using new phenotypic data, the later analysis identified candidate immune exposures from TCR beta sequences and from how often those sequences occurred across donors. To decide whether each TCR beta V gene segment behaved as functional or pseudogenic, an earlier analysis of fewer than 750 of the donors relied on high-throughput TCR beta sequencing. Donor age, sex, ethnicity and CMV serostatus were compiled together with the repertoire data. A later genetic analysis used genome-wide SNP genotypes for about 60% of the 666 donors, treating that subset as a discovery cohort. Every discovery cohort repertoire had been produced on one sequencing platform. HLA typing covered class I and class II loci at four-digit resolution. Typing coverage varied by locus: roughly 620-640 donors for A, B, C, DRB1 and DQB1; around 560 for DQA1; more than 600 for DPA1; some 470 for DPB1. Four or five DR-DQ haplotypes were handled as single units for association and clustering because linkage in the cohort was strong. Across approximately 400 genotyped donors of the cohort, an average of roughly 250,000 unique TCR beta nucleotide sequences per donor were sequenced, and 15% to 20% of those sequences were non-productive. Results and caveats for the whole study, not just this receptor: Across donors, most TCR sequences were observed very rarely, whereas some public TCRs were present in many individuals. A cluster of highly shared sequence variants was judged likely to represent a technical artifact of the sequencing pipeline. A later analysis reported that several top co-occurrence clusters appeared linked to parvovirus B19, influenza, CMV and Epstein-Barr virus. Compared with the roughly 700-donor mean, donors in an Asian-associated ancestry cluster had fewer N-insertions in productive TCRs, according to a later genetic analysis. In a later analysis, most CMV-associated TCR beta chains were found to appear HLA-restricted, with HLA associations seemingly driven largely by CMV exposure. When HLA alleles, especially DR and DQ, strongly co-occurred, TCR associations were difficult to assign to individual alleles. V-gene and J-gene trimming of TCR beta chains was associated with a missense DCLRE1C variant in a later genetic analysis, and the association was replicated in an independent cohort. In a later analysis, TCR association rates were found to vary across HLA loci, with the most associated TCRs seen for DRB1 alleles and the fewest for HLA-C alleles. Specific HLA alleles were associated with roughly 16,000 TCR beta sequences at a false discovery rate of 0.05 in a later analysis. Compared with equally common non-associated chains, HLA-associated TCR beta chains in a later analysis were more clonally expanded and had lower generation probabilities. The study listed 164 TCR beta chains as associated with cytomegalovirus. Cytomegalovirus status was reported to be diagnosed by the classifier with high specificity and sensitivity in both the original and validation cohorts. A further reported finding was that TCR beta sequences accurately predicted the HLA-A and HLA-B alleles for most subjects in the first cohort. Because counts were too low, around 18 rarely observed V segments, including chromosome 9 orphons, were left out of the earlier analysis of 500 to 650 of the donors. Correlated functional status among segregating V segments might be attributable to linkage disequilibrium, but an unknown experimental factor could not be ruled out. The presence/absence analyses assumed that sequencing depth was roughly uniform across donors, and that assumption may not be true. Broadly in line with IMGT annotations, most TCR beta V segments showed up in productive rearrangements about 87% or about 30% of the time in an earlier analysis of 450 to 600 of the donors. Only TCR beta chains were sequenced in this cohort, and the absence of alpha or paired-chain data limited detectable features. The 87-base-pair reads could not distinguish some IMGT-functional V segments, including TRBV6-2 and TRBV6-3, so those segments were excluded. It was suggested by the authors that the approach could potentially be generalized to other disease states and immunological phenotypes. The only immune exposure information available for the cohort was CMV serostatus. A few of the identified cytomegalovirus-associated TCR beta chains were confirmed in vitro to be specific for cytomegalovirus antigens. Because HLA typing was missing for some donors at each locus, association tests included only the typed subset.

Concerning this clone itself: Its antigen has not been determined. No much larger clone is present one base from it, and per-base qualities are unavailable.

The cohort consisted of some 730 healthy bone marrow donors. Cohort members were all nominally healthy when sampled, although unrecorded immune exposures were likely present. The donor was CMV seronegative and belonged to the group of over 350 seronegative cohort members. Each donor provided a peripheral blood sample, and peripheral blood mononuclear cells were used for TCR beta sequencing. Genomic DNA was extracted from the blood cell samples with the Qiagen DNeasy Blood Extraction Kit. The trim is 10 bases for V and 0 bases for J, with a gap of 23 bases between the germline ends. From its cysteine to its phenylalanine, the CDR3 spans 17 amino acids. The kept DNA is CDR3 alone, 51 bases in frame from the first base. For CDR1 and CDR2, the germline V gene lists MDHEN and SYDVKM. Library method: the immunoSEQ multiplex PCR assay. For the multiplex PCR, a mixture combining 60 forward primers for TCR Vbeta segments and 13 reverse primers for TCR Jbeta segments was used. The CDR3 region of rearranged TCR beta genes was amplified from genomic DNA by a multiplex PCR assay. On the Illumina HiSeq System, the amplified TCR beta libraries were sequenced as 87-base-pair reads. As for the original processing: A later analysis tallied around 87 million unique TCR beta chains across the 666 repertoires, and approximately 11 million of those chains were shared by two or more donors. To remove PCR and sequencing errors, raw reads were error-corrected and collapsed into unique sequences using a nearest-neighbor algorithm that merged closely related sequences. CDR3 sequences were aligned to IMGT reference sequences to assign V, D and J gene segments. For a sequence to be retained, a match of at least six nucleotides to both a V gene segment and a J gene segment was required. Rearrangements were called productive when the CDR3 lacked stop codons and stayed in frame with V and J; all others were non-productive. CDR3 was defined by IMGT convention, running from the second conserved V-encoded cysteine to the conserved J-encoded phenylalanine. Sequences without an unambiguous match to a single V gene segment were excluded from the earlier analysis of approximately 600 of the donors. In an earlier analysis of 587 of the donors, V segments were called functional above 56.7% productive rearrangements and were called segregating when the between-donor standard deviation exceeded 5%. A statistical classification framework was built for diagnosing cytomegalovirus status from the catalog of TCR beta chain sequences. A later analysis assigned V and J genes by comparing TCR nucleotide sequences with IMGT/GENE-DB human TR gene sequences. A later analysis assigned CDR3 sequences and most-parsimonious VDJ recombination scenarios with the TCRdist pipeline. In a later analysis, each TCR beta chain was defined by its CDR3 amino acid sequence together with its V-gene family, and reads without a unique V-gene family were excluded. To address suspected cross-contamination and a sequencing artifact, a later analysis removed approximately 590 highly shared, low-generation-probability nucleotide sequences. In a later analysis, a clonal expansion index for each public chain was calculated from normalized within-repertoire ranks of inferred template counts. Generation probabilities in a later analysis came from a VDJ recombination model fitted to out-of-frame rearrangements, and those results were checked against IGoR. Hypergeometric tests were used in a later analysis to score TCR-TCR, TCR-HLA and TCR-CMV co-occurrence, with a repertoire-size bias correction applied to the TCR pairs. In a later analysis, false discovery rates were estimated by permuting HLA or CMV assignments 20 times. In a later analysis, co-occurring TCRs were grouped using DBSCAN, and TCRdist sequence similarity was added for clustering within HLA-allele-positive subsets. Co-occurrence clustering excluded repertoires with fewer than 30,000 or more than 120,000 public chains, plus five with anomalous nucleotide sharing. The table was pulled from immuneACCESS by TCRdb, which kept in-frame rearrangements only. Such tables lose some clones; where checked, under half of the loss comes from unresolved V genes, and the rest has no known cause. The D gene and trimming were derived from the DNA, and the V and J assignments and clone size from that table. This sample lists about 190,000 clones; about 87% were detected once. Clones ranked in the top ten supply 1.3% of the sample.

The sequence derives from a man aged 25 to 45 in good health and CMV-seronegative. Input material: PBMCs. The sequence joins TRBV28 to TRBJ2-3; TRBD2 is perhaps the D gene, given 5 matching bases. The base sequence is TGTGCCACGTCCGGGGTTCGCGAGCAGGCCAGCACAGATACGCAGTATTTT. This sequence encodes CATSGVREQASTDTQYF.